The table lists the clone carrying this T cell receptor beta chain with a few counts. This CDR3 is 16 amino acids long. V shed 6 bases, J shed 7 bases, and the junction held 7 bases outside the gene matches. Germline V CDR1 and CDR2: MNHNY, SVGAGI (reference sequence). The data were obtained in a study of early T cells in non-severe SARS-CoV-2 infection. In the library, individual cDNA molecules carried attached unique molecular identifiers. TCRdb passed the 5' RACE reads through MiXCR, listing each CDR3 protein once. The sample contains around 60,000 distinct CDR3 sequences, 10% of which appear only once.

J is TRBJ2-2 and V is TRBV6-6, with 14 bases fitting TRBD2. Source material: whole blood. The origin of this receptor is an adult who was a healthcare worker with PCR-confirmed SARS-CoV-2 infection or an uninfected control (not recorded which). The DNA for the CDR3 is TGTGCCAGCAGGGGGACTAGCGGGAGTAGAGGCGGGGAGCTGTTTTTT. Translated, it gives CASRGTSGSRGGELFF.